The 9 T cell receptor beta chains below all came from one sample that was sequenced in a study of blood T cells in healthy people across ages. The authors ran a second PCR of roughly 6 to 12 cycles using a sample-barcoded 5' primer and a J-beta primer mix. A single record per CDR3 protein comes from TCRdb applying MiXCR to the 5' RACE reads. In the table there are hundreds of thousands of distinct CDR3 sequences, about 59% of which are singletons. Specimen: blood. The receptors shown here come from a man aged 25 to 40 in good health.

This rearrangement joins TRBV12-3 or TRBV12-4 to TRBJ1-5; D uncertain. The CDR3 sequence is 15 residues long. V dropped 1 base and J dropped 1 base, with 8 bases sitting between them. The CDR3 region has the DNA TGTGCCAGCAGTTTAGGGGAGAAGAGCAATCAGCCCCAGCATTTT. Translated, it gives CASSLGEKSNQPQHF.

This clonotype has a handful of counts. The chain uses TRBV2 and TRBJ2-6; D may be TRBD1 (5 bases). Per the germline V gene, CDR1 is SNHLY and CDR2 is FYNNEI. CDR3 length: 15 amino acids. With 6 bases removed from V and 1 base from J, the gap between germline ends came to 10 bases. The CDR3 sequence is CASRETGSGANVLTF. In DNA form, the CDR3 reads TGTGCCAGCAGGGAAACAGGTTCTGGGGCCAACGTCCTGACTTTC. Together with reference TRBV2 and TRBJ2-6, the CDR3 gives the full variable domain: EPEVTQTPSHQVTQMGQEVILRCVPISNHLYFYWYRQILGQKVEFLVSFYNNEISEKSEIFDDQFSVERPDGSNFTLKIRSTKLEDSAMYFCASRETGSGANVLTFGAGSRLTVL.

This clonotype was found once. The chain carries TRBV4-2 and TRBJ2-1; TRBD2 matches 10 bases. The CDR3 spans 17 residues. The V and J ends lost 0 bases and 5 bases, in that order; junction bases with no gene match: 7. The germline V gene encodes CDR1 LGHNA and CDR2 YNFKEQ. The CDR3 here is CASSQDGRLAGDNEQFF. The CDR3 DNA reads as TGTGCCAGCAGCCAAGATGGGAGGCTAGCGGGAGACAATGAGCAGTTCTTC.

This clonotype has just one count. The chain has TRBV29-1 and TRBJ2-5, with TRBD1 matching over 10 bases. The assigned J gene may be wrong: the sequence end matches TRBJ2-7 better. The germline V gene encodes CDR1 SQVTM and CDR2 ANQGSEA. The CDR3 runs 14 residues. CDR3 sequence reads: CSVEVQGQGNEQYF. The CDR3, as DNA: TGCAGCGTTGAAGTGCAGGGACAGGGGAACGAGCAGTACTTC.

This chain links TRBV6-5 with TRBJ2-4; the match to TRBD1 covers 9 bases. Judging by the DNA end, TRBJ2-7 fits better; the J call may be wrong. This CDR3 has 16 residues. Per the germline V gene, CDR1 is MNHEY and CDR2 is SVGAGI. This chain's CDR3 is CASSLHAGTGWDEQYF. CDR3 nucleotide sequence: TGTGCCAGCAGCTTACATGCGGGGACAGGGTGGGACGAGCAGTACTTC.

This chain links TRBV12-3 or TRBV12-4 with TRBJ1-2, with D possibly TRBD1 on 5 matching bases. This CDR3 comprises 13 residues. Trimming removed 4 bases at V and 5 bases at J, with 11 bases between. CDR3 region: CASSSGPQYGYTF. CDR3 nucleotide sequence: TGTGCCAGCAGTTCGGGGCCCCAATATGGCTACACCTTC.

The chain joins TRBV27 to TRBJ2-7, with D perhaps TRBD2 (6 bases). CDR3 length: 16 amino acids. Germline V gene lookup returns CDR1 MNHEY and CDR2 SMNVEV (reference sequence). Trimming left V 3 bases short and J 3 bases short, with 18 bases between. CDR3 protein: CASSLKPGLQFYEQYF. For the CDR3, the DNA is TGTGCCAGCAGTTTGAAACCGGGACTCCAGTTCTACGAGCAGTACTTC.

Only a few counts were recorded for this clonotype. This chain uses TRBV5-1 with TRBJ2-5; TRBD2 is a possible D gene (7 bases). CDR3 size: 15 residues. The germline V gene encodes CDR1 SGHRS and CDR2 YFSETQ. Trimming shortened V by 3 bases and J by 3 bases, and 15 bases separated the two germline ends. The CDR3 nucleotides read TGCGCCAGCAGCTCCGGCGGGGGCAGAAAAGAGACCCAGTACTTC. It translates to CASSSGGGRKETQYF.

The chain couples TRBV12-3 or TRBV12-4 to TRBJ1-6, with 8 positions matching TRBD1. This CDR3 has 15 residues. With 5 bases clipped from V and 6 bases from J, the junction kept 6 bases outside the gene matches. The DNA of the CDR3 is TGTGCCAGCAGTCGGACAGGGCTATTTAATTCACCCCTCCACTTT. Its translation is CASSRTGLFNSPLHF.